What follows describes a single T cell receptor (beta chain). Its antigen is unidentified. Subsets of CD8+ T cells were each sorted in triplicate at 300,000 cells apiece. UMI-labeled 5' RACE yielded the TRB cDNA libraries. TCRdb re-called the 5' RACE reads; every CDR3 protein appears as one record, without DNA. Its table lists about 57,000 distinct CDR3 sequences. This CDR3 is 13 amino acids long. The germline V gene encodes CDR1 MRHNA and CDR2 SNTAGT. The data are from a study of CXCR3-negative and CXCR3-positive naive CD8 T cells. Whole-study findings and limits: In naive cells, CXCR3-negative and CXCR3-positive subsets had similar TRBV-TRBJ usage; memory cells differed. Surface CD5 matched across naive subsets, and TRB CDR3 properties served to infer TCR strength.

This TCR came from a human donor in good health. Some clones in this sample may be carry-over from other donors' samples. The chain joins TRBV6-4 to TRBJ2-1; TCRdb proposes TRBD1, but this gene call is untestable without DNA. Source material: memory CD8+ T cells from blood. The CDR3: CATAADSRGEQFF.